This TCR beta chain was captured by sequencing in a study of identical twins (dated by TCRdb to 2015 to 2016). General notes on the study: To test whether fetal clonotypes persist, the study used deep sequencing on TCR alpha and beta repertoires from monozygotic twins, unrelated adults of various ages, and cord blood. To rule out contamination, the twin experiments were replicated at different times with different library preparation protocols. Broad study findings and their caveats: Excess twin sharing in beta out-of-frame sequences was weaker because fewer shared sequences lowered the signal-to-noise ratio. In monozygotic twins, recombination models systematically underestimated out-of-frame TCR alpha sharing, but the models matched the sharing seen between unrelated individuals. Invariant T cells such as MAIT and iNKT could partly confound zero-insertion analyses, although diverse VJ usage argued against such confounding for most clonotypes. Out-of-frame TCR alpha sequences shared between twins showed an excess of low generation-probability sequences compared with coincidental sharing between unrelated individuals. Because the same donors could not be followed over many years, the conclusions relied on cross-sectional statistical analysis. Abundant cord blood beta clonotypes had fewer insertions, young adult naive repertoires showed a similar but weaker trend, and memory repertoires showed no such trend.

To note about this clonotype: Which antigen it targets is not known. Per-base quality was not reported, and no clone a single base away is much larger than it.

Library generation was performed with 5' RACE. The listed sequencing device is Illumina HiSeq 2000. Template switching added a universal primer binding site, and the final cDNA carried a unique molecular identifier that allowed TCR cDNA molecules to be counted accurately. First-strand cDNA for TCR alpha and beta chains was synthesized from specific primers in the conserved constant-segment region. To control for contamination, every cDNA library was double barcoded, receiving both a SMART-Mk sample barcode and Illumina barcodes. Two successive PCR steps introduced TruSeq adapter sequences along with Illumina sample barcodes. TCR alpha and beta cDNA libraries were sequenced on the Illumina HiSeq platform with custom primers. The authors' pipeline ran thus. Unique molecular identifiers were extracted from raw reads with MiGEC, and CDR3 positions were determined with MiXCR. Recombination models were inferred per individual with the repgenHMM and IGoR tools using an EM algorithm. Shared clonotype analysis was performed with the tcR package in R, normalizing sharing by the product of cloneset sizes. To study raw recombination free of thymic and clonal selection effects, out-of-frame nonproductive sequences were analyzed. TCRdb took the public reads, trimmed them with fastp at Q25, ran MiXCR for clone calling and kept in-frame beta chains. Each CDR3 protein gets just one entry, which takes the most common genes and DNA from the rows behind it. The V and J calls, along with clone size, are taken from TCRdb and not from the paper's own processing. Within this sample are 1.5 million to 2 million distinct CDR3 sequences, with less than 40% of them counted one time only. Under 0.35% of the sample belongs to the ten largest clones.

There are 12 amino acids in the CDR3, from cysteine to phenylalanine inclusive. This entry keeps only the CDR3 DNA: 36 bases, framed from base 1. From V the trimming removes 4 bases and from J it removes 7 bases, while the gene matches leave 5 bases of the junction unaccounted for. CDR1 and CDR2, per the germline V gene, are SQVTM and ANQGSEA. Every donor was a healthy Caucasian. The receptor's source is a newborn girl in good health. Rearrangement joined TRBV29-1 to TRBJ1-2; 8 junctional bases match TRBD1. The sample consisted of cord blood. This receptor carries the CDR3 CSVGTGMGGYTF. The nucleotide sequence reads as follows: TGCAGCGTTGGGACAGGGATGGGTGGCTACACCTTC.